The rows below give T cell receptor beta chains drawn from one sample of a study of CXCR3-negative and CXCR3-positive naive CD8 T cells. TCRdb reanalyzed the 5' RACE reads, giving one entry per CDR3 protein sequence and no DNA. Its table lists some 150,000 distinct CDR3 sequences. Source material: naive CXCR3+ CD8+ T cells from blood. The receptors originated from a human donor in good health. Some clones in this sample may be carry-over from other donors' samples. Each CDR3 is given with its conserved first and last residue.

>TRBJ1-5|TRBV20-1
CSLGQGYNQPQHF
>TRBJ2-7|TRBV28
CAITGTGGPGNEQYF
>TRBJ1-6|TRBV6-5
CASSYGLEGSSPLHF
>TRBJ2-1|TRBV6-5
CASSFGAGTDDNEQFF
>TRBJ2-7|TRBV5-1
CASSLFGTGDEQYF
>TRBJ2-2|TRBV28
CASRLLTSGDTGELFF
>TRBJ2-1|TRBV6-2/TRBV6-3
CASSSSEWGSYNEQFF
>TRBJ2-5|TRBV29-1
CSVEGLNPGWETQYF
>TRBJ1-4|TRBV7-3
CASSLMSGGELFF
>TRBJ2-2|TRBV29-1
CSVGMNTGELFF
>TRBJ2-3|TRBV29-1
CSVDIRGQGTSTDTQYF
>TRBJ1-1|TRBV7-3
CASSLSVGRNTEAFF
>TRBJ2-3|TRBV30
CAWSVIVTDTQYF
>TRBJ1-2|TRBV29-1
CSVDPREPWYGYTF
>TRBJ2-5|TRBV5-6
CASSWGSLGETQYF
>TRBJ2-1|TRBV2
CASRHPGQGNEQFF
>TRBJ1-2|TRBV12-3/TRBV12-4
CASSSSGTTYGYTF
>TRBJ2-7|TRBV14
CASSRWERSSYEQYF
>TRBJ2-2|TRBV5-1
CASSLGGSSTGELFF
>TRBJ2-3|TRBV5-1
CASSLDLSDTQYF
>TRBJ1-2|TRBV6-2/TRBV6-3
CASSYTQRTPGIYGYTF
>TRBJ2-7|TRBV13
CASSFAGQPYEQYF
>TRBJ2-1|TRBV29-1
CSVERPRGRFF
>TRBJ1-2|TRBV12-3/TRBV12-4
CASSLEGQDGYTF
>TRBJ2-1|TRBV14
CASSQVPLTSYNEQFF
>TRBJ2-7|TRBV20-1
CSASKPGPLAEQYF
>TRBJ1-1|TRBV20-1
CSAPDLNTEAFF
>TRBJ1-6|TRBV6-4
CASSDPGQDYNSPLHF
>TRBJ1-1|TRBV29-1
CSVVGTGGTEAFF
>TRBJ2-5|TRBV7-6
CASSLARAGGFKTQYF
>TRBJ2-2|TRBV29-1
CSADTSGGTGELFF
>TRBJ2-3|TRBV7-2
CASSLEATGVFADTQYF